This T cell receptor (beta chain) originates from a study of T cells after yellow fever vaccination. Germline V gene lookup returns CDR1 SQVTM and CDR2 ANQGSEA. V was trimmed by 4 bases and J by 0 bases, leaving 10 bases between them. The CDR3 runs 15 residues. The sample holds a few counts of this clonotype. Each CDR3 protein is one row after TCRdb ran MiXCR on the 5' RACE reads. The sample consists of under 600,000 distinct CDR3 sequences, roughly 13% of them appearing once. Sequenced material: PBMCs, taken on the day of the yellow fever booster vaccination. This receptor was identified in a man aged 30 to 39 who received the YFV17D yellow fever vaccine. The V and J genes are TRBV29-1 and TRBJ2-6; D remains ambiguous. CDR3 DNA sequence: TGCAGCGTTGGCAAACGGTCCTCTGGGGCCAACGTCCTGACTTTC. It encodes CSVGKRSSGANVLTF.